This T cell receptor beta chain was identified during a study of blood T cell repertoires in COVID-19. Study summary: Sources were T cells, B-cell-depleted T cells, or PBMCs; the material itself was cDNA or gDNA.

Some clones are missing from TCRdb's copy, which holds only in-frame ones; the method was immunoSEQ multiplex PCR. This sample has 120,000 or so clones; under 95% occur once, and the top ten carry around 3.6%. The CDR3 contains 16 residues. V gave up 4 bases and J gave up 1 base; unmatched junction bases: 10. The V gene's germline CDR1 is SGHAT and CDR2 FQDESV (reference sequence). What was sequenced was peripheral blood. The chain has TRBV11-1 and TRBJ2-7, with 7 bases aligning to TRBD1. The origin of this receptor is a man between 50 and 59 years old with active COVID-19. CDR3 sequence reads: CASSSKPGTASYEQYF. In DNA form, the CDR3 reads TGTGCCAGCAGCTCTAAGCCCGGGACAGCGTCCTACGAGCAGTACTTC. Filled out from reference TRBV11-1 and TRBJ2-7, the complete variable domain reads EAEVAQSPRYKITEKSQAVAFWCDPISGHATLYWYRQILGQGPELLVQFQDESVVDDSQLPKDRFSAERLKGVDSTLKIQPAELGDSAMYLCASSSKPGTASYEQYFGPGTRLTVT.